These 32 T cell receptor beta chains were all obtained from the same sample, sequenced in a study of blood T cell repertoires in COVID-19. The protocol was immunoSEQ multiplex PCR, while the TCRdb copy is restricted to in-frame clones and leaves out a portion. Of about 140,000 clones listed, over 70% are singletons. The sample taken for sequencing was peripheral blood. All receptors come from an older man who had recovered from COVID-19.

This chain joins TRBV14 and TRBJ2-4, with a tentative D call TRBD1 (6 bases). CDR1 is SGHDN, CDR2 FVKESK, per germline. The CDR3 spans 17 residues. V lost 2 bases to trimming and J lost 2 bases, with 16 bases between them. CDR3 nucleotides: TGTGCCAGCAGCCAATGGGGGCAAGGGGAGACCAAAAACATTCAGTACTTC. Amino acid sequence: CASSQWGQGETKNIQYF.

The V gene is TRBV6-6, the J gene TRBJ2-7; maybe TRBD2 (6 bases). Trimming shortened V by 2 bases and J by 2 bases, and 10 bases separated the two germline ends. Germline CDR1 is MNHNY and CDR2 is SVGAGI (reference sequence). This CDR3 contains 14 residues. The CDR3 DNA follows: TGTGCCAGCAGTTACCTTAGCGGCACCTACGAGCAGTACTTC. Amino acid sequence: CASSYLSGTYEQYF.

The chain couples TRBV19 to TRBJ2-3, with D perhaps matching TRBD1 (5 bases). The CDR3 spans 16 residues. V was clipped by 5 bases and J by 3 bases, with 18 bases between them. Per the germline V gene, CDR1 is LNHDA and CDR2 is SQIVND (reference sequence). The CDR3 loop is CASSSWGGSPTDTQYF. The DNA of the CDR3 is TGTGCCAGTAGTTCCTGGGGCGGATCCCCTACAGATACGCAGTATTTT.

This chain joins TRBV11-1 and TRBJ2-5, with 7 bases matching TRBD1. V lost 2 bases and J lost 4; bases outside the gene matches: 7. Looked up from germline, CDR1 is SGHAT and CDR2 is FQDESV (reference sequence). The CDR3 is 15 residues long. The CDR3 is CASSLRRGTLETQYF. Here the CDR3 DNA reads TGTGCCAGCAGCTTACGCAGGGGGACGTTAGAGACCCAGTACTTC.

The V and J genes are TRBV3-1 (or the pseudogene TRBV3-2) and TRBJ1-1; possible D gene TRBD1, 6 bases. Germline V gives CDR1 LGHDT, CDR2 YNNKEL (reference sequence). Trimming stripped 6 bases from V and 3 bases from J, with 17 bases between. The CDR3 loop spans 15 amino acids. CDR3 DNA sequence: TGTGCCAGCAGGAAGGGGGGAGGGCTGGACACTGAAGCTTTCTTT. Its protein is CASRKGGGLDTEAFF.

The chain has TRBV6-1 and TRBJ2-1; 8 bases fit TRBD2. Germline V lookup: CDR1 MNHNS, CDR2 SASEGT. The CDR3 is 16 amino acids. The V gene end was trimmed by 1 base and the J gene end by 1 base; junction bases not matched to a gene: 3. In nucleotides, the CDR3 is TGTGCCAGCAGTGAAGGGACTAGCTGGTCCTACAATGAGCAGTTCTTC. Translating gives CASSEGTSWSYNEQFF.

The CDR3 DNA follows: TGTGCCAGCAGTTCGCGGACTAGCGGGAGTCCCTACGAGCAGTACTTC. It is translated as CASSSRTSGSPYEQYF. The V call is TRBV6-2 or TRBV6-3, the J call TRBJ2-7; 13 positions agree with TRBD2. J lost 2 bases, V lost 4 bases, and 5 bases had no gene match. The V gene's germline CDR1 is MNHEY and CDR2 SVGEGT. This CDR3 is 16 amino acids long.

CDR3 nucleotides: TGTGCCAGCACAAGGGGCGGGACTAGCGCCGGCGGGGAGACCCAGTACTTC. It specifies CASTRGGTSAGGETQYF. The V gene is TRBV14, the J gene TRBJ2-5; 10 bases align to TRBD2. In germline, CDR1 is SGHDN, CDR2 FVKESK. V gave up 7 bases and J gave up 5 bases; unmatched junction bases: 16. CDR3 size: 17 residues.

This chain connects TRBV30 to TRBJ1-1, with D tentatively TRBD1 (6 bases). The V end lost 0 bases, the J end lost 5 bases, and 7 bases lay between the germline ends. In germline, CDR1 is GTSNPN, CDR2 SVGIG (reference sequence). The CDR3 covers 12 residues. The CDR3 coding sequence is TGTGCCTGGAGTGTTCAGGGGACTGAAGCTTTCTTT. Amino acid sequence: CAWSVQGTEAFF.

The CDR3 region has the DNA TGTGCCAGTAGATTGGGGCAGACGAACACCGGGGAGCTGTTTTTT. It codes for CASRLGQTNTGELFF. The chain is built from TRBV19 and TRBJ2-2, with D perhaps matching TRBD1 (5 bases). Germline CDR1 LNHDA, CDR2 SQIVND (reference sequence). CDR3 size: 15 residues. Trimming shortened V by 6 bases and J by 0 bases, and 11 bases separated the two germline ends.

The chain is built from TRBV7-9 and TRBJ2-2, with 12 bases that match TRBD2. The CDR3 is 18 residues long. The germline V gene has CDR1 SEHNR and CDR2 FQNEAQ (reference sequence). After removal of 5 bases from V and 5 bases from J, the junction contained 12 bases not matched to a gene. The CDR3 DNA reads TGTGCCAGCAGCAACACCCGACTAGCGGGAGAGGTAACCGGGGAGCTGTTTTTT. Its protein is CASSNTRLAGEVTGELFF.

The gene calls are TRBV18 and TRBJ2-1, with 8 bases matching TRBD2. The CDR3 loop spans 17 amino acids. Germline CDR1 reads KGHSH; CDR2 reads LQKENI. Losses at the gene ends were 0 bases for V and 6 bases for J; bases not matched to a gene: 10. The DNA of the CDR3 is TGTGCCAGCTCACCACCATTACGGGAGGGCCCCGGCAATGAGCAGTTCTTC. Its translation is CASSPPLREGPGNEQFF.

This chain connects TRBV5-5 to TRBJ2-3, with D tentatively TRBD2 (5 bases). The CDR3 consists of 14 residues. Germline V gives CDR1 SGHKS, CDR2 YYEKEE (reference sequence). Trimming removed 0 bases at V and 1 base at J, with 6 bases between. CDR3: CASSLGLRTDTQYF. The DNA of the CDR3 is TGTGCCAGCAGCTTGGGACTACGCACAGATACGCAGTATTTT. The full variable domain, completed using reference TRBV5-5 and TRBJ2-3, is DAGVTQSPTHLIKTRGQQVTLRCSPISGHKSVSWYQQVLGQGPQFIFQYYEKEERGRGNFPDRFSARQFPNYSSELNVNALLLGDSALYLCASSLGLRTDTQYFGPGTRLTVL.

The rearrangement links TRBV15 to TRBJ2-1; 9 nucleotides match TRBD1. The CDR3 sequence is 14 residues long. J lost 8 bases, V lost 3 bases, and 5 bases had no gene match. The germline gives CDR1 LNHNV, CDR2 YYDKDF (reference sequence). The CDR3 bases are TGTGCCACCAGCAGCCGGGACAGGGCTCATGAGCAGTTCTTC. Translated: CATSSRDRAHEQFF.

This chain connects TRBV6-2 or TRBV6-3 to TRBJ2-3; 7 bases are a match to TRBD2. CDR3 size: 16 residues. After removal of 2 bases from V and 5 bases from J, the junction contained 10 bases not matched to a gene. The germline CDR1 and CDR2 sequences are MNHEY and SVGEGT. Here the CDR3 reads CASSYPAGEALDTQYF. The CDR3 DNA is TGTGCCAGCAGTTACCCGGCGGGAGAGGCCCTAGATACGCAGTATTTT.

The genes are TRBV27 and TRBJ2-2; 11 bases match TRBD2. The germline V gene has CDR1 MNHEY and CDR2 SMNVEV (reference sequence). Trimming cost V 6 bases and J 2 bases; bases outside gene matches: 14. This CDR3 has 19 amino acids. The CDR3 DNA is TGTGCCAGCAGATCCGCGACGACTAGCGGGACGGGAAACACCGGGGAGCTGTTTTTT. Its translation: CASRSATTSGTGNTGELFF.

About this clone: Other DNA variants within this sample encode the same CDR3. This sequence joins TRBV7-3 and TRBJ1-1; TRBD1 matches at 9 bases. CDR3 size: 14 residues. Trimming at V came to 5 bases and at J to 2 bases, leaving 3 bases not matched to a gene. In germline, CDR1 is SGHTA, CDR2 FQGTGA. The CDR3 DNA reads as TGTGCCAGCAGCCTGGGACAGGGAAACACTGAAGCTTTCTTT. It is translated as CASSLGQGNTEAFF.

The chain links TRBV5-1 to TRBJ1-1, with 8 bases lining up with TRBD1. J gave up 1 base and V 0 bases, and 23 bases lay outside the gene matches. The CDR3 is 22 amino acids. From germline, CDR1 is SGHRS and CDR2 YFSETQ. The CDR3: CASSLVAFEIGTGAVRNTEAFF. DNA for the CDR3: TGCGCCAGCAGCTTGGTAGCGTTCGAGATCGGGACAGGCGCTGTCAGGAACACTGAAGCTTTCTTT.

The chain recombines TRBV15 with TRBJ1-2; tentative D call: TRBD1 (5 bases). The CDR3 consists of 13 residues. CDR1 and CDR2 (germline): LNHNV, YYDKDF (reference sequence). With 2 bases removed from V and 1 base from J, the gap between germline ends came to 5 bases. CDR3 sequence: CATSRQGNYGYTF. For the CDR3, the DNA is TGTGCCACCAGCAGACAGGGTAACTATGGCTACACCTTC.

The chain has TRBV27 and TRBJ2-3; 11 nucleotides agree with TRBD2. CDR1 and CDR2 (germline): MNHEY, SMNVEV (reference sequence). After removal of 1 base from V and 1 base from J, the junction contained 13 bases not matched to a gene. This CDR3 has 20 amino acids. CDR3 sequence reads: CASSLFGAGGLAARTDTQYF. In DNA form, the CDR3 reads TGTGCCAGCAGTTTATTTGGGGCAGGGGGACTAGCGGCCCGCACAGATACGCAGTATTTT.

CDR3 nucleotides: TGCAGCGTTGCCGGGGGGGGGAGCTCCTACAATGAGCAGTTCTTC. This encodes CSVAGGGSSYNEQFF. This chain uses TRBV29-1 with TRBJ2-1, with TRBD2 identical over 8 bases. Germline V gene lookup returns CDR1 SQVTM and CDR2 ANQGSEA. This CDR3 is built from 15 residues. Trimming removed 4 bases from V and 0 bases from J; junction bases left unmatched: 5.

The chain links TRBV2 to TRBJ2-3; tentatively, D is TRBD2 (5 bases). With 6 bases removed from V and 7 bases from J, the gap between germline ends came to 17 bases. The CDR3 is made up of 14 amino acids. Germline V gene sequence: CDR1 SNHLY, CDR2 FYNNEI. The CDR3 sequence is CASSLSMTTHTQYF. In DNA, the CDR3 is TGTGCCAGCAGCCTTTCAATGACTACCCATACGCAGTATTTT.

The chain combines TRBV6-1 with TRBJ1-1; D perhaps matches TRBD1 (6 bases). Germline CDR1 MNHNS, CDR2 SASEGT. This CDR3 is built from 20 residues. Trimming took off 0 bases at V and 6 bases at J, with 29 bases between the two ends. The CDR3 region is CASSEAIRDTIPRKPPEAFF. The CDR3 region has the DNA TGTGCCAGCAGTGAAGCGATCCGGGACACCATACCGCGAAAACCCCCTGAAGCTTTCTTT.

The chain couples TRBV5-1 to TRBJ1-1; 8 nucleotides agree with TRBD1. With V trimmed by 4 bases and J by 1 base, 6 bases remained unmatched. The CDR3 has 15 amino acids. Germline assignment: CDR1 SGHRS and CDR2 YFSETQ. CDR3 coding DNA: TGCGCCAGCAGCGATAATGACAGGGGGAACACTGAAGCTTTCTTT. Encoded protein: CASSDNDRGNTEAFF.

The gene calls are TRBV4-1 and TRBJ2-1, with 15 positions matching TRBD2. V dropped 4 bases and J dropped 7; count of bases not matched to a gene: 8. The CDR3 has 17 amino acids. Per the germline V gene, CDR1 is MGHRA and CDR2 is YSYEKL. The CDR3, as DNA: TGCGCCAGCAGCCCGCCCACCGGGACTAGCGGGAGGAATGAGCAGTTCTTC. Protein sequence: CASSPPTGTSGRNEQFF.

The chain has TRBV3-1 (or the pseudogene TRBV3-2) and TRBJ1-4; possibly TRBD1 for D (5 bases). This CDR3 spans 14 amino acids. Germline CDR1 and CDR2: LGHDT and YNNKEL (reference sequence). V gave up 7 bases and J gave up 8 bases, with 17 bases separating them. The CDR3 sequence: CASTHQGSEEKLFF. CDR3 sequence (DNA): TGTGCCAGCACACACCAGGGATCGGAGGAAAAACTGTTTTTT.

The chain employs TRBV27 and TRBJ2-3, with TRBD2 as a possible D gene (5 bases). The ends were cut back, 5 bases at V and 3 bases at J, with 12 bases in the middle. Per the germline V gene, CDR1 is MNHEY and CDR2 is SMNVEV (reference sequence). CDR3 size: 14 residues. CDR3 sequence: CASSDRRGTDTQYF. The DNA of the CDR3 is TGTGCCAGCAGTGACCGACGGGGTACAGATACGCAGTATTTT.

The chain has TRBV20-1 and TRBJ2-1; D ambiguous. This CDR3 comprises 11 residues. The germline CDR1 and CDR2 sequences are DFQATT and SNEGSKA (reference sequence). The CDR3 sequence is CSPERENEQFF. CDR3 sequence (DNA): TGCAGCCCCGAGCGTGAAAATGAGCAGTTCTTC.

The chain employs TRBV27 and TRBJ2-7, with D hard to call. The length of the CDR3 is 15 residues. The germline CDR1 and CDR2 sequences are MNHEY and SMNVEV (reference sequence). Trimming removed 2 bases from V and 3 bases from J, with 14 bases in between. The CDR3 region is CASSLRFGLHYEQYF. The CDR3 DNA follows: TGTGCCAGCAGTTTACGATTTGGGCTACACTACGAGCAGTACTTC.

The V and J genes are TRBV19 and TRBJ2-7; TRBD1 matches 11 bases. V shed 4 bases and J 4 bases; nucleotides not matched to a gene: 9. The CDR3 is 16 amino acids. The germline gives CDR1 LNHDA, CDR2 SQIVND (reference sequence). The CDR3 region is CASSTLPGQGGYEQYF. The CDR3 coding sequence is TGTGCCAGTAGTACCCTCCCGGGACAGGGGGGTTACGAGCAGTACTTC.

V gene TRBV4-1 combines with J gene TRBJ1-5; the D gene is possibly TRBD1 (6 bases). With 3 bases removed from V and 7 bases from J, the gap between germline ends came to 16 bases. The CDR3 has 15 residues. CDR1 is MGHRA and CDR2 is YSYEKL in the germline V gene. Written as DNA, the CDR3 is TGCGCCAGCAGCCACCGACAGGAGTTCGGGCAGCCCCAGCATTTT. Its protein is CASSHRQEFGQPQHF.

The chain combines TRBV4-1 with TRBJ2-7; TRBD1 aligns across 12 bases. Germline V gives CDR1 MGHRA, CDR2 YSYEKL. The trim removed 3 bases at V and 2 bases at J, leaving 8 bases unmatched. There are 17 residues in the CDR3. The CDR3 is CASSQRPGQGAPYEQYF. In DNA, the CDR3 is TGCGCCAGCAGCCAGAGGCCGGGACAGGGGGCGCCCTACGAGCAGTACTTC.